This T cell receptor (beta chain) was captured by sequencing in a study of T cell responses to AZD1222 COVID-19 vaccine. Sequenced by immunoSEQ multiplex PCR; TCRdb stores in-frame clones only, minus some. The sample includes some 150,000 clones, roughly 92% of them seen just once. Pooled together were second doses at about 4 or about 12 weeks. This clonotype was sampled from an adult who received the AZD1222 COVID-19 vaccine. The sequences come from peripheral blood, collected 28 days after the second AZD1222 dose.

The CDR3 sequence: CASRVLAGGGDEQFF. CDR3 in DNA: TGTGCCAGCAGAGTCTTAGCGGGAGGTGGCGATGAGCAGTTCTTC. The chain links TRBV28 to TRBJ2-1, with 10 nucleotides matching TRBD2. The CDR3 loop spans 15 amino acids. With 6 bases clipped from V and 8 bases from J, the junction kept 10 bases outside the gene matches. Germline loops: CDR1 MDHEN, CDR2 SYDVKM.